The 5 T cell receptor beta chains listed next were all sequenced from one sample in a study of blood T cell repertoires in COVID-19. Assay: immunoSEQ multiplex PCR; the TCRdb copy retains only in-frame clones and omits some. The table shows roughly 200,000 clones, with roughly 87% occurring only once. Sequencing was done on a sample of PBMCs or T cells enriched from blood (not recorded which). The receptors derive from a middle-aged woman with acute COVID-19.

Details on this clone: This CDR3 is also generated by other DNA sequences in the sample. The chain links TRBV5-1 to TRBJ2-2; D may be TRBD1 (6 bases). V shed 0 bases and J shed 0 bases, with 6 bases lying between them. This CDR3 spans 15 amino acids. Per germline, CDR1 SGHRS and CDR2 YFSETQ. The CDR3 loop is CASSLDRANTGELFF. DNA for the CDR3: TGCGCCAGCAGCTTGGACAGGGCGAACACCGGGGAGCTGTTTTTT.

The V call is TRBV9, the J call TRBJ2-5; 8 bases agree with TRBD2. Germline values: CDR1 SGDLS, CDR2 YYNGEE. J was trimmed by 1 base and V by 4 bases; bases with no gene match: 9. The length of the CDR3 is 16 residues. Written as DNA, the CDR3 is TGTGCCAGCAGCTCCGGCGGGCGGGGGGCCCAAGAGACCCAGTACTTC. Translated, it gives CASSSGGRGAQETQYF.

The V call is TRBV19, the J call TRBJ2-5; 14 positions match TRBD2. Unmatched junction bases numbered 5, after V lost 4 bases and J lost 10 bases. Germline lookup yields CDR1 LNHDA and CDR2 SQIVND (reference sequence). This CDR3 region has 14 residues. The CDR3: CASSKGLAGVGQYF. The CDR3 coding sequence is TGTGCCAGTAGTAAGGGACTAGCGGGAGTGGGCCAGTACTTC.

The chain is built from TRBV5-4 and TRBJ2-2; 9 bases map to TRBD1. V lost 4 bases to trimming and J lost 1 base; unmatched junction nucleotides: 5. The CDR3 contains 16 residues. Germline CDR1 SGHNT, CDR2 YYREEE (reference sequence). The DNA for the CDR3 is TGTGCCAGCAGCATTCCGGGACAGGGGAACACCGGGGAGCTGTTTTTT. It yields the protein CASSIPGQGNTGELFF.

V and J are TRBV27 and TRBJ1-1; a weak D match, TRBD1 (5 bases). CDR1 and CDR2 from the germline V gene are MNHEY and SMNVEV (reference sequence). V lost 5 bases, J lost 3 bases, and 16 bases lay in between. This CDR3 is built from 15 residues. The CDR3 DNA sequence: TGTGCCAGCAGTGGGTATTTCCAAGGGGACACTGAAGCTTTCTTT. Translated: CASSGYFQGDTEAFF.